The clone carrying this TCR beta chain has ten or more counts. TCRdb redid the calling of the PCR reads with MiXCR, one entry per CDR3 protein. The table includes about 76,000 distinct CDR3 sequences, around 50% detected once. The germline CDR1 and CDR2 sequences are LGHNA and YNFKEQ. Unmatched junction bases numbered 11, after V lost 8 bases and J lost 7 bases. The CDR3 runs 14 residues. This specimen comes from a study of CDR3 diversity in severe acne. The TCR originated in a male donor in good health, without acne. The V gene is TRBV4-2, the J gene TRBJ1-3; 7 bases are a match to TRBD1. Input material: blood. The CDR3 sequence is CASHDRAPGNTIYF. The CDR3 DNA is TGTGCCAGCCACGACAGGGCCCCCGGCAACACCATATATTTT.